This T cell receptor (beta chain) was identified during a study of glioma-infiltrating T cells after dendritic cell vaccination. About the study: Autologous tumor lysate-pulsed dendritic cell vaccination was given between the early 2000s and the early 2010s.

The CDR3 spans 15 residues. The V gene end was trimmed by 6 bases and the J gene end by 4 bases; junction bases not matched to a gene: 7. Germline V gene sequence: CDR1 MDHEN, CDR2 SYDVKM. Sequencing used immunoSEQ multiplex PCR; TCRdb keeps in-frame clones, though not all of them. The sample shows fewer than 50,000 clones, approximately 80% of them seen only once. Isocitrate dehydrogenase mutation was absent in all glioblastoma patients. Before vaccination, two weeks after the third vaccination, and at progression, PBMC were collected. This clone was recorded a few times. V is TRBV28 and J is TRBJ1-5; 9 nucleotides match TRBD1. The sequence came from a human donor with glioblastoma. The sample in question was blood, obtained before dendritic cell vaccination. The CDR3 region is CASRSGTGRNQPQHF. Written as DNA, the CDR3 is TGTGCCAGCAGGTCCGGGACAGGGAGGAATCAGCCCCAGCATTTT.